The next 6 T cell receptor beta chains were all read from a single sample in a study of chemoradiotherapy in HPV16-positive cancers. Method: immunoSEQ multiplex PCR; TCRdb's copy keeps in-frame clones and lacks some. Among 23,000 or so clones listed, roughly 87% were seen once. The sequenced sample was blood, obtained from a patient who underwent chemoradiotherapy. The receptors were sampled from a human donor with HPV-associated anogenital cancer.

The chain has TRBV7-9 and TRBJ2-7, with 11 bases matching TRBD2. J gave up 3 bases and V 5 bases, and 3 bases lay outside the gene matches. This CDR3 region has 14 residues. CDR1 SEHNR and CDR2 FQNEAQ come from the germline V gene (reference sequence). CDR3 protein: CASSLGLADYEQYF. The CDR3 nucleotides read TGTGCCAGCAGCCTGGGACTAGCGGACTACGAGCAGTACTTC.

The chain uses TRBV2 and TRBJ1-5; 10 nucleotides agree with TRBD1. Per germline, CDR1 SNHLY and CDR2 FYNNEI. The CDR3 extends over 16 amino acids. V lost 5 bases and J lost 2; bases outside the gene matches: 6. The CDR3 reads CASSRDRGMGNQPQHF. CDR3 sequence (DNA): TGTGCCAGCAGTCGGGACAGGGGAATGGGCAATCAGCCCCAGCATTTT.

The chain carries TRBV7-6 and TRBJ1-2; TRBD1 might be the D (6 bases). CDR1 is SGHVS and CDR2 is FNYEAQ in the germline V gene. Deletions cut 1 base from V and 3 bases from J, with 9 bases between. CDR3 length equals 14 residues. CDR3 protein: CASSLDSGDYGYTF. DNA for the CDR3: TGTGCCAGCAGCTTAGATTCAGGGGACTATGGCTACACCTTC.

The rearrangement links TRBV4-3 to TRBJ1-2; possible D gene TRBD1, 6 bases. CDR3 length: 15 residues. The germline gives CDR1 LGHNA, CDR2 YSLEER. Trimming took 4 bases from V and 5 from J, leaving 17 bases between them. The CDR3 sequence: CASSPTQGWGYGYTF. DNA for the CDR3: TGCGCCAGCAGCCCAACACAGGGATGGGGTTATGGCTACACCTTC.

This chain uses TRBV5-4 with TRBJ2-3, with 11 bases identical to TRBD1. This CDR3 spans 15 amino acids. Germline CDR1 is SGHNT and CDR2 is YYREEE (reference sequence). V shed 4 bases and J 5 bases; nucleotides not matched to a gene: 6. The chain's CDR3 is CASSQDRGRGDTQYF. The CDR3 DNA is TGTGCCAGCAGCCAGGACAGGGGGCGGGGAGATACGCAGTATTTT.

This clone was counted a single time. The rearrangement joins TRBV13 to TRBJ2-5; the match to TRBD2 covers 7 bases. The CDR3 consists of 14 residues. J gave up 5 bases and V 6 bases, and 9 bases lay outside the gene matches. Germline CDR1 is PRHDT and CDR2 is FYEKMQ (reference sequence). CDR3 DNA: TGTGCCAGCAGAAAGGGCGGGGGAAGGGAGACCCAGTACTTC. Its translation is CASRKGGGRETQYF.